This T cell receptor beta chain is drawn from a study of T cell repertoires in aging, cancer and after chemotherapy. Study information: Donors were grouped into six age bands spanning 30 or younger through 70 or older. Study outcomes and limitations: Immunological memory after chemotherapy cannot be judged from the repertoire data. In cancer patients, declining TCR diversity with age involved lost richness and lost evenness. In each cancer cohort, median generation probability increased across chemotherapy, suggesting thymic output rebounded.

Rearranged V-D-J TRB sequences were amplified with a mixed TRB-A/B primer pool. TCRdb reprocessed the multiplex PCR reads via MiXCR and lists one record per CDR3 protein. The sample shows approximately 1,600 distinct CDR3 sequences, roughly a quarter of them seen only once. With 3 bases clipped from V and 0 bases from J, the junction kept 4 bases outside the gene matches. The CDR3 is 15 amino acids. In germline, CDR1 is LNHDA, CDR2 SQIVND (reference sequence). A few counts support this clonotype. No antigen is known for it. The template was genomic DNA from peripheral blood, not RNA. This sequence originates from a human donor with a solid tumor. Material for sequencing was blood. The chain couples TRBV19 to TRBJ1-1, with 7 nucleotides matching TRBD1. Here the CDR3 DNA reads TGTGCCAGTAGTATTAGGACAGGTATGAACACTGAAGCTTTCTTT. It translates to CASSIRTGMNTEAFF.